This TCR beta chain was observed in a study of T-cell reconstitution after alpha-beta-depleted transplantation in children. Study results and limitations: Several hundred graft clones that had expanded were reportedly the source of alpha-beta T cells about two months after transplant. Newly generated T cells supplied most T-cell counts and diversity one year post-transplant. TCRbeta diversity was high at day 60 in some patients (a result of surviving recipient T cells and thymic progenitors).

This clonotype has ten or more counts. Its specificity is unknown. As it was prepared, the TCRbeta library received unique molecular identifiers. TCRdb processed the PCR reads anew with MiXCR; each CDR3 protein has one entry. The sample gives 130,000 to 150,000 distinct CDR3 sequences, about 8.8% of which show up once; around 18% is in the top ten. Germline CDR1 reads LNHNV; CDR2 reads YYDKDF (reference sequence). V lost 3 bases to trimming and J lost 4 bases, with 6 bases between them. The CDR3 runs 12 residues. V and J are TRBV15 and TRBJ2-5; D remains unclear. The sample was PBMCs, mostly from graft donor cells, taken 180 days after TCRalphabeta/CD19-depleted stem cell transplant. This receptor was taken from a female patient aged 2-9 years who had a stem cell transplant for congenital amegakaryocytic thrombocytopenia, so the T cells may come from the graft donor. In DNA, the CDR3 is TGTGCCACCAGCAGTCAAGGAGAGACCCAGTACTTC. Encoded protein: CATSSQGETQYF.